Listed here are 30 T cell receptor beta chains from one sample, sequenced in a study of shared clonotypes between healthy human individuals. The table came from immunoSEQ multiplex PCR; TCRdb's copy has only in-frame clones and leaves some out. The sample shows 2 million to 2.5 million clones, roughly 95% of them seen only once. The sequenced sample was naive CD4+ T cells sorted from blood. Subset reported: CD45RA+ positively selected. The receptors shown here come from a man between 18 and 29 years old in good health.

Only one count was recorded for this clone. In the same sample, other DNA sequences code for this CDR3. V is TRBV30 and J is TRBJ2-7; D remains unclear. This CDR3 has 12 amino acids. Looked up from germline, CDR1 is GTSNPN and CDR2 is SVGIG (reference sequence). Trimming removed 1 base from V and 3 bases from J, with 7 bases in between. CDR3 sequence (DNA): TGTGCCTGGAGTGGGGGTAGCTACGAGCAGTACTTC. It encodes CAWSGGSYEQYF.

This chain connects TRBV19 to TRBJ1-5, with no clear D. The CDR3 totals 16 residues. Germline CDR1 reads LNHDA; CDR2 reads SQIVND (reference sequence). Trimming took off 4 bases at V and 0 bases at J, with 13 bases between the two ends. CDR3 in amino acids: CASSTVGRTSNQPQHF. DNA for the CDR3: TGTGCCAGTAGTACCGTTGGCAGGACTAGCAATCAGCCCCAGCATTTT. Based on the CDR3 plus reference TRBV19 and TRBJ1-5, the full variable domain is DGGITQSPKYLFRKEGQNVTLSCEQNLNHDAMYWYRQDPGQGLRLIYYSQIVNDFQKGDIAEGYSVSREKKESFPLTVTSAQKNPTAFYLCASSTVGRTSNQPQHFGDGTRLSIL.

With regard to this clone: Additional DNA sequences in this sample encode the identical CDR3. V and J are TRBV7-8 and TRBJ1-5; no firm D call. The CDR3 contains 15 residues. Per germline, CDR1 SGHVS and CDR2 FQNEAQ. V was cut by 0 bases and J by 0 bases, with 6 bases left in between. The CDR3 DNA is TGTGCCAGCAGCTTAGCTGGAGGTAGCAATCAGCCCCAGCATTTT. It specifies CASSLAGGSNQPQHF.

In nucleotides, the CDR3 is TGTGCCAGCAGCTATACGGCTAGCTACGAGCAGTACTTC. This sequence encodes CASSYTASYEQYF. This chain uses TRBV5-4 with TRBJ2-7, with D uncertain. Germline V gene sequence: CDR1 SGHNT, CDR2 YYREEE (reference sequence). The CDR3 totals 13 residues. Trimming took 3 bases from V and 3 from J, leaving 10 bases between them.

The chain uses TRBV5-4 and TRBJ1-1; D is unclear. V was trimmed by 5 bases and J by 3 bases, leaving 8 bases between them. This CDR3 is built from 12 residues. CDR1 is SGHNT and CDR2 is YYREEE in the germline V gene (reference sequence). The CDR3 region has the DNA TGTGCCAGCAGTTACCCCGACACTGAAGCTTTCTTT. As protein: CASSYPDTEAFF.

V is TRBV30 and J is TRBJ1-5, with D perhaps TRBD1 (6 bases). CDR1 and CDR2 from the germline V gene are GTSNPN and SVGIG (reference sequence). The V end was cut by 0 bases, the J end by 6 bases, with 12 bases between. The length of the CDR3 is 14 residues. DNA of the CDR3: TGTGCCTGGAGTGTACAGGGAGGCGCTCAGCCCCAGCATTTT. Protein sequence: CAWSVQGGAQPQHF.

The chain joins TRBV4-2 to TRBJ1-5, with 7 bases matching TRBD1. After removal of 1 base from V and 3 bases from J, the junction contained 3 bases not matched to a gene. This CDR3 region has 15 residues. Germline values: CDR1 LGHNA, CDR2 YNFKEQ. The CDR3 bases are TGTGCCAGCAGCCAAGTTGGGACAGACAATCAGCCCCAGCATTTT. Amino acid sequence: CASSQVGTDNQPQHF.

V gene TRBV6-1 combines with J gene TRBJ1-6; the D is unclear. This CDR3 has 12 residues. The germline V gene has CDR1 MNHNS and CDR2 SASEGT. V was trimmed by 2 bases and J by 10 bases, leaving 6 bases between them. The CDR3 protein is CASSEPASPLHF. For the CDR3, the DNA is TGTGCCAGCAGTGAACCGGCCTCACCCCTCCACTTT.

The J gene is TRBJ2-3, the V gene TRBV9; D remains ambiguous. Trimming left V 4 bases short and J 2 bases short, with 11 bases between. The CDR3 is made up of 14 amino acids. Germline loops: CDR1 SGDLS, CDR2 YYNGEE. In nucleotides, the CDR3 is TGTGCCAGCAGCCCCCTCGGGCTCACAGATACGCAGTATTTT. Translating it yields CASSPLGLTDTQYF.

The V call is TRBV6-5, the J call TRBJ2-7; 7 positions agree with TRBD1. CDR1 is MNHEY, CDR2 SVGAGI, per germline. This CDR3 has 14 amino acids. V gave up 5 bases and J gave up 6 bases; unmatched junction bases: 10. CDR3 loop: CASSRSYRDSEQYF. The CDR3, as DNA: TGTGCCAGCAGTCGAAGCTACAGGGACAGCGAGCAGTACTTC.

This rearrangement joins TRBV2 to TRBJ1-6; 9 nucleotides align to TRBD1. In germline, CDR1 is SNHLY, CDR2 FYNNEI. With V trimmed by 6 bases and J by 7 bases, 4 bases remained unmatched. The CDR3 runs 14 residues. The chain's CDR3 is CASSGTGFNSPLHF. The CDR3 DNA reads as TGTGCCAGCAGCGGGACAGGGTTCAATTCACCCCTCCACTTT.

The V call is TRBV5-1, the J call TRBJ1-1; possible D gene TRBD1, 5 bases. Germline CDR1 is SGHRS and CDR2 is YFSETQ. The CDR3 sequence is 15 residues long. V was trimmed by 2 bases and J by 3 bases, leaving 14 bases between them. The CDR3, as DNA: TGCGCCAGCAGCTTAGGACCGCAGGGAGACACTGAAGCTTTCTTT. Translating it yields CASSLGPQGDTEAFF. The full variable domain, its missing parts supplied by reference TRBV5-1 and TRBJ1-1, is KAGVTQTPRYLIKTRGQQVTLSCSPISGHRSVSWYQQTPGQGLQFLFEYFSETQRNKGNFPGRFSGRQFSNSRSEMNVSTLELGDSALYLCASSLGPQGDTEAFFGQGTRLTVV.

The chain recombines TRBV27 with TRBJ2-3; D is possibly TRBD1 or TRBD2 (6 bases each). The CDR3 runs 13 residues. CDR1 is MNHEY and CDR2 is SMNVEV in the germline V gene (reference sequence). The ends were cut back, 10 bases at V and 2 bases at J, with 13 bases in the middle. The DNA of the CDR3 is TGTGCCACCTTCCGGGGGCACACAGATACGCAGTATTTT. This sequence encodes CATFRGHTDTQYF.

This clone occurred a few times. The V gene is TRBV7-2, the J gene TRBJ1-5; a possible D gene is TRBD1 (5 bases). Trimming left V 1 base short and J 6 bases short, with 7 bases between. Germline-derived CDR1 and CDR2 are SGHTA and FQGNSA. The CDR3 totals 13 residues. The CDR3 bases are TGTGCCAGCAGCTTAGACGGGGGTCAGCCCCAGCATTTT. Translated, it gives CASSLDGGQPQHF.

The rearrangement uses TRBV15 and TRBJ1-6; 7 bases map to TRBD1. Germline-derived CDR1 and CDR2 are LNHNV and YYDKDF (reference sequence). The J segment lost 5 bases and the V segment lost 8 bases, leaving 9 bases of the junction unmatched. This CDR3 is built from 15 residues. CDR3 coding DNA: TGTGCCACCCAGGGACAGCCGTCTAATAATTCACCCCTCCACTTT. Translating it yields CATQGQPSNNSPLHF.

J is TRBJ2-1 and V is TRBV5-1; TRBD2 might be the D (6 bases). CDR3 length: 13 residues. V shed 3 bases and J shed 10 bases, with 14 bases lying between them. Germline lookup yields CDR1 SGHRS and CDR2 YFSETQ. The CDR3 spells CASSWDLAGEQFF. CDR3 nucleotides: TGCGCCAGCAGCTGGGACTTAGCCGGAGAGCAGTTCTTC.

The chain recombines TRBV28 with TRBJ1-2, with D unclear. This CDR3 has 15 residues. CDR1 and CDR2 (germline): MDHEN, SYDVKM. Trimming removed 4 bases at V and 0 bases at J, with 12 bases between. CDR3 DNA: TGTGCCAGCAGTTCGCCTGTCATAGCTAACTATGGCTACACCTTC. Translating it yields CASSSPVIANYGYTF.

For this clone: The same CDR3 arises from other DNA sequences in this sample as well. V is TRBV5-1 and J is TRBJ2-7; TRBD2 is a possible D gene (5 bases). V lost 0 bases and J 0 bases, leaving 10 bases between the germline ends. This CDR3 region has 15 residues. Per germline, CDR1 SGHRS and CDR2 YFSETQ. CDR3 residues: CASSLGSGSSYEQYF. The CDR3 bases are TGCGCCAGCAGCTTGGGGAGCGGTAGCTCCTACGAGCAGTACTTC.

The genes are TRBV6-1 and TRBJ1-5; no definite D call. The CDR3 spans 15 residues. The ends were cut back, 1 base at V and 0 bases at J, with 7 bases in the middle. Germline CDR1 is MNHNS and CDR2 is SASEGT. The CDR3 DNA is TGTGCCAGCAGTGAAGTCAGGACTAGCAATCAGCCCCAGCATTTT. Protein: CASSEVRTSNQPQHF.

The CDR3, as DNA: TGTGCCAGCAGTTTTGGACACCTCAAATCCTACGAGCAGTACTTC. As protein: CASSFGHLKSYEQYF. The V call is TRBV28, the J call TRBJ2-7, with D perhaps matching TRBD1 (5 bases). Trimming removed 3 bases at V and 1 base at J, with 13 bases between. Germline loops: CDR1 MDHEN, CDR2 SYDVKM. This CDR3 contains 15 residues.

The rearrangement links TRBV19 to TRBJ2-3, with D hard to call. Germline V gives CDR1 LNHDA, CDR2 SQIVND (reference sequence). This CDR3 is built from 15 residues. The ends were cut back, 1 base at V and 2 bases at J, with 10 bases in the middle. CDR3 bases: TGTGCCAGTAGTATAGGGGGATCTGCCACAGATACGCAGTATTTT. Translation gives CASSIGGSATDTQYF.

The genes are TRBV30 and TRBJ1-5; perhaps TRBD1 as D (5 bases). In germline, CDR1 is GTSNPN, CDR2 SVGIG (reference sequence). Trimming took off 2 bases at V and 3 bases at J, with 11 bases between the two ends. This CDR3 spans 14 amino acids. The CDR3 DNA sequence: TGTGCCTGGAGTCCTTTCGGGGCCAATCAGCCCCAGCATTTT. Its protein is CAWSPFGANQPQHF.

The chain recombines TRBV2 with TRBJ1-4, with TRBD1 matching over 7 bases. CDR1 and CDR2 from the germline V gene are SNHLY and FYNNEI. Trimming cost V 5 bases and J 4 bases; bases outside gene matches: 7. This CDR3 is built from 15 residues. CDR3 protein: CASSPRQGFNEKLFF. CDR3 nucleotide sequence: TGTGCCAGCAGTCCCCGACAGGGTTTTAATGAAAAACTGTTTTTT.

This clone was recorded only once. V usage is TRBV19 and J usage is TRBJ1-5; a weak D match, TRBD1 (6 bases). Deletions cut 6 bases from V and 0 bases from J, with 15 bases between. This CDR3 comprises 16 residues. Per the germline V gene, CDR1 is LNHDA and CDR2 is SQIVND (reference sequence). The CDR3 spells CASRTIGTISNQPQHF. CDR3 DNA: TGTGCCAGTAGGACTATCGGGACAATTAGCAATCAGCCCCAGCATTTT.

This rearrangement joins TRBV5-1 to TRBJ2-6; the match to TRBD1 covers 7 bases. Germline V gene data show CDR1 as SGHRS and CDR2 as YFSETQ. After removal of 4 bases from V and 2 bases from J, the junction contained 6 bases not matched to a gene. The length of the CDR3 is 16 residues. The CDR3 sequence: CASSTTGVAGANVLTF. In nucleotides, the CDR3 is TGCGCCAGCAGCACTACAGGGGTCGCTGGGGCCAACGTCCTGACTTTC.

The rearrangement joins TRBV5-5 to TRBJ1-1; D may be TRBD1 (5 bases). The V gene's germline CDR1 is SGHKS and CDR2 YYEKEE (reference sequence). The CDR3 runs 14 residues. The V end was cut by 1 base, the J end by 3 bases, with 10 bases between. CDR3 sequence (DNA): TGTGCCAGCAGCTTGAGGGGAGCGGACACTGAAGCTTTCTTT. It is translated as CASSLRGADTEAFF.

V usage is TRBV19 and J usage is TRBJ2-6; TRBD1 matches 9 bases. Trimming cost V 4 bases and J 0 bases; bases outside gene matches: 7. CDR1 is LNHDA, CDR2 SQIVND, per germline (reference sequence). The CDR3 contains 18 residues. The CDR3 sequence: CASSRTGALLSGANVLTF. CDR3 in DNA: TGTGCCAGTAGTAGGACAGGGGCCCTCCTCTCTGGGGCCAACGTCCTGACTTTC.

V usage is TRBV18 and J usage is TRBJ1-1; 12 nucleotides align to TRBD1. The V and J ends lost 6 bases and 10 bases, in that order; junction bases with no gene match: 6. The CDR3 has 13 residues. The germline CDR1 and CDR2 sequences are KGHSH and LQKENI. DNA of the CDR3: TGTGCCAGCTCGCCGGGACAGGGGGCGGTAGCTTTCTTT. This sequence encodes CASSPGQGAVAFF.

The V and J genes are TRBV29-1 and TRBJ2-7; 7 nucleotides agree with TRBD1. J was trimmed by 6 bases and V by 6 bases; bases with no gene match: 11. Germline V CDR1 and CDR2: SQVTM, ANQGSEA. CDR3 length: 13 amino acids. The CDR3 DNA reads TGCAGCGTCGACGGACAGGAGACCTCCGAGCAGTACTTC. It codes for CSVDGQETSEQYF.

The V and J genes are TRBV30 and TRBJ1-2, with no clear D. The V and J ends lost 3 bases and 8 bases respectively, with 13 bases between them. Germline V CDR1 and CDR2: GTSNPN, SVGIG (reference sequence). The CDR3 has 12 residues. The CDR3 loop is CAWSAPTWGYTF. The CDR3, as DNA: TGTGCCTGGAGCGCACCGACCTGGGGCTACACCTTC.